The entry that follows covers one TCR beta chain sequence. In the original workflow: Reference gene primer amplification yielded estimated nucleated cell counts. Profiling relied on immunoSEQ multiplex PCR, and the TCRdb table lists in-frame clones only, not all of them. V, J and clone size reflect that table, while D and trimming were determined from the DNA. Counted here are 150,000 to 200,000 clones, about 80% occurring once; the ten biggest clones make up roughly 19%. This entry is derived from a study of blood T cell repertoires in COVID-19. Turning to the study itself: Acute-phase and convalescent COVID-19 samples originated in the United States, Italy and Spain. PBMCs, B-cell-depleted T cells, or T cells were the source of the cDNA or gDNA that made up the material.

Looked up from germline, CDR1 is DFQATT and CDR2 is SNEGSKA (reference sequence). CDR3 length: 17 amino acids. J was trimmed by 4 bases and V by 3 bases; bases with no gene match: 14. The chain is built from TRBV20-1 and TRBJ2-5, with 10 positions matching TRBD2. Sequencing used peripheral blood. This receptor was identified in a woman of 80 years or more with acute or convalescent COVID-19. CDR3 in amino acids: CSASGGLAGELGETQYF. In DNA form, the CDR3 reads TGCAGTGCTAGTGGGGGGCTAGCGGGAGAATTGGGAGAGACCCAGTACTTC.